These 5 T cell receptor beta chains originate from one sample sequenced in a study of cytomegalovirus exposure and HLA in healthy donors. With 60 Vbeta and 13 Jbeta primers, the PCR was carried out. This table comes from immunoSEQ multiplex PCR, and its TCRdb copy is limited to in-frame clones, with some not included. The profile shows a few hundred thousand clones, approximately 78% of them singletons. Source material: PBMCs. These receptors all come from a man aged 25-45 years in good health and CMV-seronegative.

This clone was seen more than once but under ten times. The genes are TRBV5-4 and TRBJ1-1; perhaps TRBD1 as D (6 bases). The CDR3 has 13 amino acids. CDR1 and CDR2 (germline): SGHNT, YYREEE (reference sequence). With 1 base removed from V and 4 bases from J, the gap between germline ends came to 8 bases. The CDR3 region is CASSLRTVTEAFF. For the CDR3, the DNA is TGTGCCAGCAGCTTGAGGACAGTCACTGAAGCTTTCTTT.

The V call is TRBV2, the J call TRBJ1-3; 8 bases match TRBD1. The CDR3 spans 15 residues. Germline V gene sequence: CDR1 SNHLY, CDR2 FYNNEI. The V and J ends lost 6 bases and 4 bases, in that order; junction bases with no gene match: 8. This CDR3 reads CASRWQGASGNTIYF. The CDR3 DNA follows: TGTGCCAGCAGATGGCAGGGGGCATCCGGAAACACCATATATTTT.

This CDR3 reads CASSLAGPGTGELFF. In nucleotides, the CDR3 is TGCGCCAGCAGCTTGGCAGGGCCGGGTACCGGGGAGCTGTTTTTT. The rearrangement joins TRBV5-1 to TRBJ2-2; the D gene is possibly TRBD1 (5 bases). The CDR3 covers 15 residues. The germline CDR1 and CDR2 sequences are SGHRS and YFSETQ. Trimming removed 0 bases from V and 5 bases from J, with 11 bases in between.

The V gene is TRBV9, the J gene TRBJ2-1, with D possibly TRBD1 on 6 matching bases. The V end lost 4 bases, the J end lost 4 bases, and 15 bases lay between the germline ends. The CDR3 loop spans 15 amino acids. The germline CDR1 and CDR2 sequences are SGDLS and YYNGEE. The CDR3 DNA is TGTGCCAGCAGCCAGGACAGCGGCCCGTACAATGAGCAGTTCTTC. Translating it yields CASSQDSGPYNEQFF.

Remarks on this clone: The sample holds other DNA sequences that translate to the same CDR3. V gene TRBV27 combines with J gene TRBJ1-2, with 8 bases fitting TRBD1. J was trimmed by 2 bases and V by 6 bases; bases with no gene match: 2. The CDR3 is 13 amino acids. Germline V gene data show CDR1 as MNHEY and CDR2 as SMNVEV (reference sequence). The CDR3 is CASSRQGNYGYTF. The CDR3 DNA reads as TGTGCCAGCAGCCGACAGGGGAACTATGGCTACACCTTC.